This TCR beta chain was sequenced in a study of blood T cell repertoires in COVID-19. Across the whole study: Acute and convalescent COVID-19 specimens originated in the United States, Italy and Spain.

Deletions cut 2 bases from V and 6 bases from J, with 4 bases between. CDR3 length: 11 residues. Cohort 3 recovery required two negative PCRs, clearance, or symptom resolution. TCRdb keeps only in-frame clones here, not all; method: immunoSEQ multiplex PCR. The table includes over 200,000 clones, under 85% detected once. The gene calls are TRBV12-3 or TRBV12-4 and TRBJ1-1; D uncertain. The sequencing input was PBMCs or T cells enriched from blood (not recorded which). The sequence derives from a man aged 55 to 69 who had recovered from COVID-19. CDR3 in DNA: TGTGCCAGCAGTTTACGGTCTGAAGCTTTCTTT. Protein: CASSLRSEAFF.